The 30 T cell receptor beta chains reported below all come from one sample, sequenced in a study of blood T cell repertoires in COVID-19. Generated by immunoSEQ multiplex PCR, the TCRdb table keeps only in-frame clones and is missing some. Among about 480,000 clones listed, roughly 88% were seen once. The sequenced sample consisted of PBMCs or T cells enriched from blood (not recorded which). The receptors were gathered from a woman between 40 and 55 years old who had recovered from COVID-19.

This chain joins TRBV27 and TRBJ2-2, with 7 bases identical to TRBD1. This CDR3 region has 14 residues. Germline V gives CDR1 MNHEY, CDR2 SMNVEV (reference sequence). V shed 6 bases, J shed 1 base, and the junction held 2 bases outside the gene matches. CDR3 in amino acids: CASRWDRNTGELFF. The CDR3 DNA reads TGTGCCAGCAGGTGGGACAGGAACACCGGGGAGCTGTTTTTT.

This chain links TRBV18 with TRBJ2-7, with D perhaps matching TRBD2 (5 bases). V was shortened by 1 base and J by 5 bases, with 15 bases between the two germline ends. This CDR3 is 15 amino acids long. The V gene's germline CDR1 is KGHSH and CDR2 LQKENI. The CDR3 DNA is TGTGCCAGCTCACCACGGCCGGGAAGGATCGACGAGCAGTACTTC. Protein sequence: CASSPRPGRIDEQYF.

In its sample, this clone was seen a few times. This chain uses TRBV5-4 with TRBJ1-1; the D gene is possibly TRBD1 (5 bases). Trimming removed 0 bases from V and 5 bases from J, with 11 bases in between. Germline lookup yields CDR1 SGHNT and CDR2 YYREEE (reference sequence). The CDR3 has 14 residues. CDR3 amino acids: CASSLVGQVTEAFF. The CDR3 region has the DNA TGTGCCAGCAGCTTGGTGGGGCAAGTGACTGAAGCTTTCTTT.

DNA of the CDR3: TGTGCCAGCAATGCGGACAGGACAAAAGAGACCCAGTACTTC. It codes for CASNADRTKETQYF. The V call is TRBV6-5, the J call TRBJ2-5, with 7 bases matching TRBD1. The CDR3 length is 14 residues. V shed 7 bases, J shed 3 bases, and the junction held 8 bases outside the gene matches. Per the germline V gene, CDR1 is MNHEY and CDR2 is SVGAGI.

This chain joins TRBV6-5 and TRBJ1-6; D remains ambiguous. V was shortened by 3 bases and J by 5 bases, with 8 bases between the two germline ends. This CDR3 has 14 residues. Germline CDR1 MNHEY, CDR2 SVGAGI. The DNA for the CDR3 is TGTGCCAGCAGTTATAGATTAAATAATTCACCCCTCCACTTT. Protein: CASSYRLNNSPLHF.

The chain recombines TRBV30 with TRBJ2-2; 14 bases line up with TRBD2. Germline values: CDR1 GTSNPN, CDR2 SVGIG (reference sequence). The CDR3 runs 15 residues. With V trimmed by 4 bases and J by 6 bases, 4 bases remained unmatched. The CDR3 DNA reads as TGTGCCTGGACGCCGGGACTAGCGGGAGCCGGGGAGCTGTTTTTT. Translating it yields CAWTPGLAGAGELFF.

This sequence joins TRBV7-2 and TRBJ2-7, with D possibly being TRBD2 (5 bases). Germline CDR1 reads SGHTA; CDR2 reads FQGNSA. Trimming pared 4 bases from V and 6 bases from J, leaving 16 bases between. The CDR3 length is 14 residues. The CDR3 reads CASSYDYPVSEQYF. CDR3 sequence (DNA): TGTGCCAGCAGCTACGACTACCCTGTTTCCGAGCAGTACTTC.

The chain has TRBV11-3 and TRBJ1-6; D is unclear. The CDR3 runs 15 residues. From germline, CDR1 is SGHNT and CDR2 YENEEA. V was trimmed by 0 bases and J by 6 bases, leaving 9 bases between them. CDR3 sequence (DNA): TGTGCCAGCAGCTTAGAATCGAGTGGTAATTCACCCCTCCACTTT. Translating it yields CASSLESSGNSPLHF.

The rearrangement uses TRBV10-2 and TRBJ2-1, with D tentatively TRBD1 (6 bases). The CDR3 contains 14 residues. The germline V gene has CDR1 WSHSY and CDR2 SAAADI. V was pared by 7 bases and J by 7 bases, with 17 bases between. The CDR3 sequence: CASTNNRVLNEQFF. The CDR3, as DNA: TGCGCCAGCACCAACAACAGGGTTCTGAATGAGCAGTTCTTC.

This clone was counted once. The chain uses TRBV7-9 and TRBJ2-1, with TRBD2 matching over 11 bases. Trimming at V came to 0 bases and at J to 6 bases, leaving 4 bases not matched to a gene. Germline CDR1 SEHNR, CDR2 FQNEAQ (reference sequence). The CDR3 is made up of 16 amino acids. CDR3 coding DNA: TGTGCCAGCAGCTTAGCGGCCGGACTAGCGGGCAATGAGCAGTTCTTC. Translation gives CASSLAAGLAGNEQFF.

The chain has TRBV5-1 and TRBJ2-1; 11 nucleotides align to TRBD2. Germline CDR1 reads SGHRS; CDR2 reads YFSETQ. J was trimmed by 7 bases and V by 6 bases; bases with no gene match: 9. The CDR3 length is 15 residues. CDR3 residues: CASTLSRLAGNEQFF. CDR3 bases: TGCGCCAGCACCCTAAGCAGACTAGCGGGGAATGAGCAGTTCTTC.

The rearrangement joins TRBV20-1 to TRBJ2-7, with 7 bases aligning to TRBD1. Per germline, CDR1 DFQATT and CDR2 SNEGSKA (reference sequence). The length of the CDR3 is 17 residues. The V gene end was trimmed by 3 bases and the J gene end by 2 bases; junction bases not matched to a gene: 16. The CDR3 DNA sequence: TGCAGTGCTAGTTGGGCTCAATCAGGGGGTCTGACCTACGAGCAGTACTTC. The encoded protein is CSASWAQSGGLTYEQYF.

This sequence joins TRBV9 and TRBJ2-3, with 9 bases that match TRBD2. J gave up 3 bases and V 2 bases, and 10 bases lay outside the gene matches. Germline lookup yields CDR1 SGDLS and CDR2 YYNGEE. CDR3 size: 17 residues. This CDR3 is CASSVTPAGGLTDTQYF. The CDR3 nucleotides read TGTGCCAGCAGCGTCACTCCTGCGGGAGGGTTAACAGATACGCAGTATTTT.

The chain uses TRBV29-1 and TRBJ1-5; D unclear. V was clipped by 5 bases and J by 0 bases, with 11 bases between them. Germline CDR1 is SQVTM and CDR2 is ANQGSEA. This CDR3 has 14 residues. CDR3 sequence: CSVYEADSNQPQHF. As DNA, the CDR3 is TGCAGCGTTTACGAGGCAGATAGCAATCAGCCCCAGCATTTT.

The chain couples TRBV18 to TRBJ2-7, with D maybe TRBD1 (6 bases). This CDR3 spans 15 amino acids. Trimming cost V 1 base and J 3 bases, with 13 bases left between them. Germline V gene sequence: CDR1 KGHSH, CDR2 LQKENI. Written as DNA, the CDR3 is TGTGCCAGCTCACCACTGGGGGCTTCTTTCTACGAGCAGTACTTC. It translates to CASSPLGASFYEQYF.

The chain employs TRBV6-2 or TRBV6-3 and TRBJ1-2; D remains unclear. CDR1 is MNHEY and CDR2 is SVGEGT in the germline V gene. The V end was cut by 5 bases, the J end by 2 bases, with 6 bases between. The CDR3 spans 12 residues. In nucleotides, the CDR3 is TGTGCCAGCAGTGTAGAGAACTATGGCTACACCTTC. Residues: CASSVENYGYTF.

This rearrangement joins TRBV3-1 (or the pseudogene TRBV3-2) to TRBJ1-1, with 7 nucleotides matching TRBD1. CDR1 is LGHDT and CDR2 is YNNKEL in the germline V gene (reference sequence). This CDR3 has 15 residues. Germline trimming cut 3 bases from V and 1 base from J; bases unmatched to any gene: 5. In DNA, the CDR3 is TGTGCCAGCAGCCACCACGGACAGGCGAACACTGAAGCTTTCTTT. Its protein product is CASSHHGQANTEAFF.

This clone was seen a few times. The V call is TRBV9, the J call TRBJ2-1; D unclear. V gave up 0 bases and J gave up 5 bases, with 9 bases separating them. The CDR3 extends over 14 amino acids. Looked up from germline, CDR1 is SGDLS and CDR2 is YYNGEE. The DNA for the CDR3 is TGTGCCAGCAGCGTAGAATACAACCACAATGAGCAGTTCTTC. It encodes CASSVEYNHNEQFF. The whole variable domain, filled in from reference TRBV9 and TRBJ2-1, reads DSGVTQTPKHLITATGQRVTLRCSPRSGDLSVYWYQQSLDQGLQFLIQYYNGEERAKGNILERFSAQQFPDLHSELNLSSLELGDSALYFCASSVEYNHNEQFFGPGTRLTVL.

The CDR3 loop is CASSLLIAGGLSSYEQYF. CDR3 DNA: TGCGCCAGCAGCTTGTTAATAGCGGGAGGTCTCAGCTCCTACGAGCAGTACTTC. V usage is TRBV5-1 and J usage is TRBJ2-7; 10 positions agree with TRBD2. Germline values: CDR1 SGHRS, CDR2 YFSETQ. The CDR3 is 18 amino acids. V dropped 1 base and J dropped 0; count of bases not matched to a gene: 10.

V is TRBV7-2 and J is TRBJ1-5, with a possible D match to TRBD1 (5 bases). This CDR3 has 15 amino acids. Trimming cost V 5 bases and J 7 bases, with 18 bases left between them. Germline CDR1 and CDR2: SGHTA and FQGNSA. The CDR3 nucleotides read TGTGCCAGCAGCCCCGACCAGGGCATTGGGCAGCCCCAGCATTTT. This codes for CASSPDQGIGQPQHF.

This chain links TRBV4-3 with TRBJ2-3; TRBD2 matches 12 bases. The ends lost 0 bases at V and 3 bases at J; junction bases unmatched: 7. Germline V lookup: CDR1 LGHNA, CDR2 YSLEER. This CDR3 contains 18 residues. The CDR3 DNA reads TGCGCCAGCAGCCAAGATTTGTTCGGACTAGCGGGAACAGATACGCAGTATTTT. This sequence encodes CASSQDLFGLAGTDTQYF.

This clone was recorded only once. The chain joins TRBV20-1 to TRBJ2-2; a weak D match, TRBD2 (5 bases). The CDR3 covers 13 residues. Germline V gene data show CDR1 as DFQATT and CDR2 as SNEGSKA (reference sequence). V lost 3 bases and J lost 5, with 10 bases in between. The CDR3 sequence: CSASSEKTGELFF. The CDR3 nucleotides read TGCAGTGCTAGTAGCGAGAAGACCGGGGAGCTGTTTTTT.

V and J are TRBV6-5 and TRBJ1-2; 7 bases agree with TRBD1. V dropped 9 bases and J dropped 10; count of bases not matched to a gene: 8. This CDR3 region has 11 residues. The V gene's germline CDR1 is MNHEY and CDR2 SVGAGI. This CDR3 is CASAEGAVYTF. The CDR3 nucleotides read TGTGCCAGTGCCGAGGGGGCAGTCTACACCTTC.

This chain connects TRBV3-1 (or the pseudogene TRBV3-2) to TRBJ1-1; D uncertain. CDR3 length: 13 residues. Germline CDR1 LGHDT, CDR2 YNNKEL (reference sequence). The germline V and J ends were trimmed by 4 bases and 1 base, with 7 bases remaining between them. The CDR3 bases are TGTGCCAGCAGCCTTGGCACGAACACTGAAGCTTTCTTT. Amino acids: CASSLGTNTEAFF.

The chain's CDR3 is CASSADGGINQPQHF. CDR3 DNA sequence: TGTGCCAGCAGCGCAGACGGAGGAATCAATCAGCCCCAGCATTTT. The rearrangement uses TRBV9 and TRBJ1-5; no firm D call. CDR1 is SGDLS, CDR2 YYNGEE, per germline. V gave up 3 bases and J gave up 3 bases, with 13 bases separating them. This CDR3 is 15 amino acids long.

The chain is built from TRBV2 and TRBJ1-5; no clear D gene. Trimming pared 3 bases from V and 2 bases from J, leaving 8 bases between. The CDR3 has 14 residues. Germline V gene data show CDR1 as SNHLY and CDR2 as FYNNEI. This chain's CDR3 is CASSDRSGNQPQHF. The CDR3 nucleotides are TGTGCCAGCAGTGACAGGTCGGGCAATCAGCCCCAGCATTTT. The full variable domain, in which reference TRBV2 and TRBJ1-5 provide the parts outside the CDR3, is EPEVTQTPSHQVTQMGQEVILRCVPISNHLYFYWYRQILGQKVEFLVSFYNNEISEKSEIFDDQFSVERPDGSNFTLKIRSTKLEDSAMYFCASSDRSGNQPQHFGDGTRLSIL.

The CDR3 bases are TGTGCCAGCAGAGCAGAGCGGGAGGGCCTGTACAATGAGCAGTTCTTC. Its translation is CASRAEREGLYNEQFF. The rearrangement links TRBV27 to TRBJ2-1; 10 bases align to TRBD2. The CDR3 contains 16 residues. Per the germline V gene, CDR1 is MNHEY and CDR2 is SMNVEV (reference sequence). V shed 6 bases, J shed 4 bases, and the junction held 9 bases outside the gene matches.

The CDR3 region is CASSQTGGDQPQHF. The CDR3 DNA follows: TGTGCCAGCAGCCAAACAGGGGGAGATCAGCCCCAGCATTTT. V and J are TRBV5-6 and TRBJ1-5; 8 bases agree with TRBD1. The germline V gene has CDR1 SGHDT and CDR2 YYEEEE. V trimming: 4 bases; J trimming: 5 bases; junction bases outside the gene matches: 5. CDR3 length: 14 residues.

V usage is TRBV5-4 and J usage is TRBJ1-5; D is perhaps TRBD1 (6 bases). Trimming removed 4 bases from V and 0 bases from J, with 14 bases in between. The germline V gene encodes CDR1 SGHNT and CDR2 YYREEE (reference sequence). CDR3 size: 16 residues. The CDR3 nucleotides read TGTGCCAGCAGCCTAGACGGGACAAATAGCAATCAGCCCCAGCATTTT. Translating it yields CASSLDGTNSNQPQHF.

V usage is TRBV6-5 and J usage is TRBJ2-7; 8 nucleotides match TRBD1. CDR1 MNHEY and CDR2 SVGAGI come from the germline V gene. V trimming: 8 bases; J trimming: 0 bases; junction bases outside the gene matches: 6. The CDR3 runs 14 residues. CDR3 in amino acids: CASRTGPASYEQYF. As DNA, the CDR3 is TGTGCCAGCCGGACAGGGCCCGCCTCCTACGAGCAGTACTTC.